The 26 T cell receptor beta chains below all came from one sample that was sequenced in a study of cytomegalovirus exposure and HLA in healthy donors. Primers: 60 Vbeta forward and 13 Jbeta reverse. This table comes from immunoSEQ multiplex PCR, and its TCRdb copy is limited to in-frame clones, with some not included. The data hold around 170,000 clones, with around three quarters observed a single time. The specimen sequenced was PBMCs. These receptors were obtained from a man in his forties in good health and CMV-seronegative.

In its sample, this clone was seen a few times. V usage is TRBV7-8 and J usage is TRBJ1-3; D is perhaps TRBD1 (6 bases). Trimming cost V 5 bases and J 0 bases, with 14 bases left between them. CDR1 and CDR2 (germline): SGHVS, FQNEAQ. The CDR3 extends over 16 amino acids. CDR3: CASSADSSNSGNTIYF. DNA of the CDR3: TGTGCCAGCAGCGCGGACAGTTCTAACTCTGGAAACACCATATATTTT.

V gene TRBV5-1 combines with J gene TRBJ1-1; TRBD1 matches at 7 bases. This CDR3 region has 14 residues. With V trimmed by 3 bases and J by 1 base, 3 bases remained unmatched. Germline lookup yields CDR1 SGHRS and CDR2 YFSETQ. The CDR3, as DNA: TGCGCCAGCAGCTCCCAGGGGGGGAACACTGAAGCTTTCTTT. This encodes CASSSQGGNTEAFF.

This clone was seen once. The chain is built from TRBV7-9 and TRBJ2-4, with D possibly being TRBD1 (5 bases). Germline V gene lookup returns CDR1 SEHNR and CDR2 FQNEAQ (reference sequence). Deletions cut 8 bases from V and 7 bases from J, with 15 bases between. The CDR3 covers 13 residues. The CDR3 DNA is TGTGCCAGCTCCGAAGGGGATGGGAACATTCAGTACTTC. It specifies CASSEGDGNIQYF. Drawing the rest from reference TRBV7-9 and TRBJ2-4, the complete variable domain is DTGVSQNPRHKITKRGQNVTFRCDPISEHNRLYWYRQTLGQGPEFLTYFQNEAQLEKSRLLSDRFSAERPKGSFSTLEIQRTEQGDSAMYLCASSEGDGNIQYFGAGTRLSVL.

This chain connects TRBV4-1 to TRBJ2-3; D is ambiguous. The CDR3 totals 15 residues. Germline values: CDR1 MGHRA, CDR2 YSYEKL. V lost 4 bases and J lost 5, with 16 bases in between. As DNA, the CDR3 is TGCGCCAGCAGCCGATCGACGGCTACGGGAGATACGCAGTATTTT. As protein: CASSRSTATGDTQYF.

This clone turned up a few times. This chain joins TRBV5-1 and TRBJ1-4; the match to TRBD1 covers 9 bases. Per germline, CDR1 SGHRS and CDR2 YFSETQ. The CDR3 runs to 16 residues. The trim removed 2 bases at V and 4 bases at J, leaving 6 bases unmatched. DNA for the CDR3: TGCGCCAGCAGCTTCAGGACAGGGGAAGATAATGAAAAACTGTTTTTT. This sequence encodes CASSFRTGEDNEKLFF.

V is TRBV7-9 and J is TRBJ2-3; 10 bases match TRBD2. Looked up from germline, CDR1 is SEHNR and CDR2 is FQNEAQ (reference sequence). J was trimmed by 2 bases and V by 8 bases; bases with no gene match: 10. The CDR3 extends over 16 amino acids. The CDR3: CASSPGLALFTDTQYF. The DNA of the CDR3 is TGTGCCAGCTCCCCGGGACTAGCGCTTTTCACAGATACGCAGTATTTT.

The genes are TRBV9 and TRBJ2-6; 9 positions match TRBD2. The CDR3 is 18 residues long. V trimming: 0 bases; J trimming: 2 bases; junction bases outside the gene matches: 6. In germline, CDR1 is SGDLS, CDR2 YYNGEE. DNA of the CDR3: TGTGCCAGCAGCGTAGGGGGCGGGAGGGCCCCTGGGGCCAACGTCCTGACTTTC. It specifies CASSVGGGRAPGANVLTF.

The chain carries TRBV27 and TRBJ2-7, with 7 nucleotides matching TRBD2. The CDR3 length is 17 residues. V shed 6 bases and J 3 bases; nucleotides not matched to a gene: 17. Germline CDR1 is MNHEY and CDR2 is SMNVEV (reference sequence). The CDR3 sequence: CASSPSAGGGKFYEQYV. The CDR3 DNA reads TGTGCCAGCAGCCCATCCGCCGGGGGAGGGAAATTCTACGAGCAGTACGTC.

The rearrangement links TRBV19 to TRBJ2-6; possibly TRBD1 for D (5 bases). Germline loops: CDR1 LNHDA, CDR2 SQIVND (reference sequence). Trimming took 5 bases from V and 4 from J, leaving 18 bases between them. The CDR3 has 17 residues. The CDR3, as DNA: TGTGCCAGTAGTCTCCAGGGCGACGGATCCGGGGCCAACGTCCTGACTTTC. Its translation: CASSLQGDGSGANVLTF.

The chain is built from TRBV7-8 and TRBJ1-2; possibly TRBD1 for D (5 bases). V gave up 3 bases and J gave up 1 base, with 12 bases separating them. This CDR3 has 15 amino acids. Germline V gene sequence: CDR1 SGHVS, CDR2 FQNEAQ. CDR3 residues: CASSFGGWDNYGYTF. CDR3 DNA sequence: TGTGCCAGCAGCTTCGGGGGGTGGGATAACTATGGCTACACCTTC.

This clone was observed a single time. The rearrangement joins TRBV15 to TRBJ1-1, with TRBD1 as a possible D gene (5 bases). The CDR3 has 17 residues. Germline CDR1 and CDR2: LNHNV and YYDKDF (reference sequence). Trimming left V 3 bases short and J 3 bases short, with 20 bases between. In nucleotides, the CDR3 is TGTGCCACCAGCAGGCCCGGGGGGGGGACGATGGACACTGAAGCTTTCTTT. It specifies CATSRPGGGTMDTEAFF.

V gene TRBV2 combines with J gene TRBJ2-7; 8 bases match TRBD2. Germline V lookup: CDR1 SNHLY, CDR2 FYNNEI. This CDR3 region has 12 residues. V lost 3 bases, J lost 5 bases, and 0 bases stayed unmatched. CDR3 residues: CASSEREDEQYF. As DNA, the CDR3 is TGTGCCAGCAGTGAGCGGGAGGACGAGCAGTACTTC.

Of note for this clone: One end of the junction does not line up with germline, which may come from a read error. The V call is TRBV9, the J call TRBJ2-1; 12 positions agree with TRBD2. The V gene's germline CDR1 is SGDLS and CDR2 YYNGEE. The CDR3 length is 17 residues. CDR3 sequence (DNA): TGTGCCAGCACCGTAGAACGGACTAGCGGGGTCTACAATGAGCAGTTCTTC. Protein: CASTVERTSGVYNEQFF.

A single count supports this clone. The chain uses TRBV7-9 and TRBJ2-5; 7 bases are a match to TRBD1. Germline lookup yields CDR1 SEHNR and CDR2 FQNEAQ (reference sequence). This CDR3 is built from 16 residues. V dropped 1 base and J dropped 3; count of bases not matched to a gene: 8. CDR3 nucleotide sequence: TGTGCCAGCAGCTTAGGCCGGGACAGAAAAAAAGAGACCCAGTACTTC. Translation gives CASSLGRDRKKETQYF.

This chain joins TRBV6-5 and TRBJ2-7; 10 bases align to TRBD2. Looked up from germline, CDR1 is MNHEY and CDR2 is SVGAGI. V was pared by 0 bases and J by 4 bases, with 3 bases of the junction left unmatched. CDR3 size: 15 residues. The CDR3 coding sequence is TGTGCCAGCAGTTACTCTACTAGCGGGACTTACGAGCAGTACGTC. It yields the protein CASSYSTSGTYEQYV.

The genes are TRBV11-2 and TRBJ1-3, with D maybe TRBD1 (6 bases). V lost 8 bases to trimming and J lost 4 bases, with 15 bases between them. Germline CDR1 is SGHAT and CDR2 is FQNNGV. CDR3 length equals 14 residues. CDR3 protein: CASREWGPGNTIYF. CDR3 in DNA: TGTGCCAGCCGCGAGTGGGGGCCCGGAAACACCATATATTTT. The entire variable domain, with the rest obtained from reference TRBV11-2 and TRBJ1-3, is as follows: EAGVAQSPRYKIIEKRQSVAFWCNPISGHATLYWYQQILGQGPKLLIQFQNNGVVDDSQLPKDRFSAERLKGVDSTLKIQPAKLEDSAVYLCASREWGPGNTIYFGEGSWLTVV.

The CDR3 sequence is CASRYGTGGETQYF. In nucleotides, the CDR3 is TGTGCCAGCAGGTACGGGACAGGAGGAGAGACCCAGTACTTC. The chain joins TRBV6-6 to TRBJ2-5; TRBD1 matches 8 bases. V was clipped by 6 bases and J by 4 bases; unmatched bases: 7. The CDR3 runs 14 residues. The germline gives CDR1 MNHNY, CDR2 SVGAGI (reference sequence).

This clone occurred a few times. CDR3 in amino acids: CASSYQSSGTRAEKLFF. In DNA, the CDR3 is TGTGCCAGTAGTTACCAATCCTCCGGGACAAGGGCCGAAAAACTGTTTTTT. The V and J genes are TRBV19 and TRBJ1-4, with D maybe TRBD1 (6 bases). Germline CDR1 reads LNHDA; CDR2 reads SQIVND (reference sequence). The V end was cut by 5 bases, the J end by 8 bases, with 24 bases between. This CDR3 has 17 amino acids. The variable domain in full, completed from reference TRBV19 and TRBJ1-4, reads DGGITQSPKYLFRKEGQNVTLSCEQNLNHDAMYWYRQDPGQGLRLIYYSQIVNDFQKGDIAEGYSVSREKKESFPLTVTSAQKNPTAFYLCASSYQSSGTRAEKLFFGSGTQLSVL.

The V gene is TRBV28, the J gene TRBJ2-3; 10 bases agree with TRBD2. The V gene end was trimmed by 0 bases and the J gene end by 5 bases; junction bases not matched to a gene: 8. Germline loops: CDR1 MDHEN, CDR2 SYDVKM. This CDR3 is built from 17 residues. Here the CDR3 DNA reads TGTGCCAGCAGTTTATGGTACCAAAGGACTAGCGGAGATACGCAGTATTTT. It is translated as CASSLWYQRTSGDTQYF.

This chain connects TRBV6-1 to TRBJ1-2; D might be TRBD1 (6 bases). Trimming left V 5 bases short and J 4 bases short, with 11 bases between. Germline V gene data show CDR1 as MNHNS and CDR2 as SASEGT. The CDR3 loop spans 13 amino acids. The CDR3 nucleotides read TGTGCCAGCAGTTGGGGGCGAGGCTATGGCTACACCTTC. It translates to CASSWGRGYGYTF.

The chain links TRBV2 to TRBJ2-5; 7 bases match TRBD2. This CDR3 region has 14 residues. Unmatched junction bases numbered 7, after V lost 8 bases and J lost 1 base. Germline loops: CDR1 SNHLY, CDR2 FYNNEI. CDR3 nucleotides: TGTGCCAGCTGGGGGGGAGGGTTCCAAGAGACCCAGTACTTC. It translates to CASWGGGFQETQYF.

The chain couples TRBV6-1 to TRBJ2-5; possible D gene TRBD2, 5 bases. CDR3 length: 13 residues. Trimming shortened V by 2 bases and J by 7 bases, and 11 bases separated the two germline ends. Germline CDR1 reads MNHNS; CDR2 reads SASEGT. CDR3 loop: CASSERASGTQYF. The CDR3 region has the DNA TGTGCCAGCAGTGAAAGGGCAAGCGGGACCCAGTACTTC.

J is TRBJ2-7 and V is TRBV9, with 14 bases lining up with TRBD2. The CDR3 totals 16 residues. Germline V gene lookup returns CDR1 SGDLS and CDR2 YYNGEE. V shed 2 bases and J 3 bases; nucleotides not matched to a gene: 4. Here the CDR3 reads CASSVGTSGSIYEQYF. The CDR3 DNA reads as TGTGCCAGCAGCGTGGGGACTAGCGGGAGTATCTACGAGCAGTACTTC.

This clone came up once. The V gene is TRBV15, the J gene TRBJ1-1; 9 bases line up with TRBD1. The junction had 10 bases not matched to a gene; V was cut back by 0 bases and J by 8 bases. The CDR3 covers 16 residues. Germline V gene sequence: CDR1 LNHNV, CDR2 YYDKDF (reference sequence). The CDR3, as DNA: TGTGCCACCAGCAGAGAAAGGGTCCGGGACAGGGTAGAAGCTTTCTTT. It encodes CATSRERVRDRVEAFF.

This clone came up a few times. The chain has TRBV5-1 and TRBJ2-3, with TRBD2 matching over 8 bases. There are 16 residues in the CDR3. J was trimmed by 0 bases and V by 4 bases; bases with no gene match: 7. The germline V gene encodes CDR1 SGHRS and CDR2 YFSETQ. CDR3 DNA: TGCGCCAGCAGCCCCACTTTAGCGGGAAGCACAGATACGCAGTATTTT. It is translated as CASSPTLAGSTDTQYF.

The CDR3 nucleotides are TGTGCCAGCAGTGAATGGGACGGGGGCTACAATGAGCAGTTCTTC. Translating gives CASSEWDGGYNEQFF. The chain couples TRBV2 to TRBJ2-1, with D possibly matching TRBD2 (6 bases). The CDR3 length is 15 residues. The germline CDR1 and CDR2 sequences are SNHLY and FYNNEI. V lost 2 bases and J 3 bases, leaving 11 bases between the germline ends.